The next 21 T cell receptor beta chains were all read from a single sample in a study of blood T cell repertoires in COVID-19. Profiled with immunoSEQ multiplex PCR; TCRdb holds only in-frame clones, not every one. This sample carries 95,000 to 100,000 clones, around 93% of them seen once, and the ten largest clones take roughly 17%. What was sequenced was peripheral blood. These receptors originate from a man aged 50 to 59 with acute or convalescent COVID-19.

V and J are TRBV11-3 and TRBJ1-1, with D uncertain. Germline-derived CDR1 and CDR2 are SGHNT and YENEEA. V shed 5 bases and J shed 5 bases, with 12 bases lying between them. The CDR3 length is 13 residues. The CDR3, as DNA: TGTGCCAGCAGCCCAACTACTGGGACTGAAGCTTTCTTT. Encoded protein: CASSPTTGTEAFF. The whole variable domain, filled in from reference TRBV11-3 and TRBJ1-1, reads EAGVVQSPRYKIIEKKQPVAFWCNPISGHNTLYWYLQNLGQGPELLIRYENEEAVDDSQLPKDRFSAERLKGVDSTLKIQPAELGDSAVYLCASSPTTGTEAFFGQGTRLTVV.

The V gene is TRBV19, the J gene TRBJ1-2; 7 bases map to TRBD1. Germline lookup yields CDR1 LNHDA and CDR2 SQIVND (reference sequence). V lost 9 bases and J lost 8; bases outside the gene matches: 18. The CDR3 has 15 residues. The CDR3 DNA is TGTGCCAGCTTAAACCAGGGACAGTCTCTTCTGGGCTACACCTTC. Translation: CASLNQGQSLLGYTF.

This chain uses TRBV7-9 with TRBJ1-1; D gene ambiguous. The V gene lost 8 bases and the J gene lost 2 bases, with 6 bases spanning the gap. In germline, CDR1 is SEHNR, CDR2 FQNEAQ (reference sequence). This CDR3 region has 11 residues. The CDR3 reads CASYTNTEAFF. The CDR3 bases are TGTGCCAGCTACACCAACACTGAAGCTTTCTTT.

This chain uses TRBV4-1 with TRBJ1-1; D gene ambiguous. The CDR3 has 15 residues. Germline V CDR1 and CDR2: MGHRA, YSYEKL. V was pared by 0 bases and J by 3 bases, with 11 bases between. The CDR3 sequence is CASSQESTRDTEAFF. Written as DNA, the CDR3 is TGCGCCAGCAGCCAAGAGTCGACCCGGGACACTGAAGCTTTCTTT.

This chain uses TRBV2 with TRBJ1-4, with D maybe TRBD1 (6 bases). The CDR3 sequence is 14 residues long. Germline CDR1 is SNHLY and CDR2 is FYNNEI. Trimming removed 5 bases from V and 8 bases from J, with 15 bases in between. CDR3 loop: CASSIQGIGEKLFF. In DNA, the CDR3 is TGTGCCAGCAGTATACAGGGAATTGGGGAAAAACTGTTTTTT.

This rearrangement joins TRBV19 to TRBJ2-2, with 7 bases identical to TRBD1. Losses at the gene ends were 0 bases for V and 6 bases for J; bases not matched to a gene: 13. The CDR3 has 18 amino acids. The germline V gene encodes CDR1 LNHDA and CDR2 SQIVND (reference sequence). This CDR3 reads CASSIDRTRDRRAGELFF. CDR3 sequence (DNA): TGTGCCAGTAGTATAGACCGGACCCGGGACAGAAGGGCCGGGGAGCTGTTTTTT.

This rearrangement joins TRBV11-3 to TRBJ2-1; tentatively, D is TRBD1 (5 bases). The germline V gene has CDR1 SGHNT and CDR2 YENEEA. This CDR3 is 17 amino acids long. The ends were cut back, 1 base at V and 0 bases at J, with 13 bases in the middle. CDR3 amino acids: CASSLGRQLSSYNEQFF. The CDR3 coding sequence is TGTGCCAGCAGCTTAGGTCGACAGCTTAGCTCCTACAATGAGCAGTTCTTC.

The rearrangement links TRBV11-3 to TRBJ2-3, with D possibly TRBD1 on 6 matching bases. The CDR3 has 15 amino acids. V was trimmed by 5 bases and J by 2 bases, leaving 14 bases between them. CDR1 is SGHNT and CDR2 is YENEEA in the germline V gene. The CDR3 DNA sequence: TGTGCCAGCAGCACCGAGGACAGTTCCACAGATACGCAGTATTTT. It yields the protein CASSTEDSSTDTQYF.

The chain joins TRBV6-5 to TRBJ1-3; TRBD1 aligns across 9 bases. Looked up from germline, CDR1 is MNHEY and CDR2 is SVGAGI. V shed 6 bases, J shed 3 bases, and the junction held 6 bases outside the gene matches. CDR3 length equals 15 residues. CDR3 nucleotides: TGTGCCAGCAGGGACAGGGGAATTGATGGAAACACCATATATTTT. Translating it yields CASRDRGIDGNTIYF.

This chain connects TRBV15 to TRBJ1-6; 9 positions match TRBD1. V lost 0 bases, J lost 13 bases, and 7 bases stayed unmatched. Germline CDR1 LNHNV, CDR2 YYDKDF (reference sequence). The CDR3 extends over 15 amino acids. The CDR3 region is CATSRERTGDRPLHF. In nucleotides, the CDR3 is TGTGCCACCAGCAGAGAACGGACAGGGGATAGGCCCCTCCACTTT. The whole variable domain, filled in from reference TRBV15 and TRBJ1-6, reads DAMVIQNPRYQVTQFGKPVTLSCSQTLNHNVMYWYQQKSSQAPKLLFHYYDKDFNNEADTPDNFQSRRPNTSFCFLDIRSPGLGDTAMYLCATSRERTGDRPLHFGNGTRLTVT.

With respect to this clone: This sample includes further DNA sequences coding for the same CDR3. The chain links TRBV19 to TRBJ2-1; 9 nucleotides match TRBD1. Trimming took 3 bases from V and 2 from J; bases not matched to a gene: 5. The germline V gene encodes CDR1 LNHDA and CDR2 SQIVND (reference sequence). This CDR3 has 16 amino acids. The CDR3 loop reads CASSIRGQGAYNEQFF. The CDR3 bases are TGTGCCAGTAGTATTAGGGGACAGGGAGCCTACAATGAGCAGTTCTTC.

The rearrangement joins TRBV28 to TRBJ1-1, with 10 positions matching TRBD1. Losses at the gene ends were 3 bases for V and 6 bases for J; bases not matched to a gene: 7. Germline assignment: CDR1 MDHEN and CDR2 SYDVKM. This CDR3 has 15 amino acids. The CDR3 nucleotides read TGTGCCAGCAGTTTTGACGGACAGGGGGTCCCTGAAGCTTTCTTT. This encodes CASSFDGQGVPEAFF. The full variable domain, in which reference TRBV28 and TRBJ1-1 provide the parts outside the CDR3, is DVKVTQSSRYLVKRTGEKVFLECVQDMDHENMFWYRQDPGLGLRLIYFSYDVKMKEKGDIPEGYSVSREKKERFSLILESASTNQTSMYLCASSFDGQGVPEAFFGQGTRLTVV.

The chain carries TRBV7-3 and TRBJ2-7, with TRBD1 identical over 10 bases. The CDR3 has 14 residues. V lost 4 bases and J lost 3; bases outside the gene matches: 3. CDR1 SGHTA and CDR2 FQGTGA come from the germline V gene. CDR3: CASSSGDRGYEQYF. In DNA, the CDR3 is TGTGCCAGCAGCTCCGGGGACAGGGGCTACGAGCAGTACTTC.

The J gene is TRBJ2-7, the V gene TRBV4-1; a possible D gene is TRBD1 (6 bases). This CDR3 has 13 residues. The germline V gene has CDR1 MGHRA and CDR2 YSYEKL. Trimming stripped 1 base from V and 6 bases from J, with 10 bases between. The CDR3 protein is CASSQGVRGEQYF. DNA for the CDR3: TGCGCCAGCAGCCAAGGGGTCAGGGGCGAGCAGTACTTC.

The CDR3 reads CASSSWGGNTEAFF. The CDR3 region has the DNA TGTGCCAGCAGCTCCTGGGGAGGGAACACTGAAGCTTTCTTT. The chain uses TRBV7-2 and TRBJ1-1; D remains ambiguous. The CDR3 is 14 residues long. CDR1 and CDR2 (germline): SGHTA, FQGNSA. V lost 4 bases, J lost 1 base, and 10 bases lay in between.

This clone appeared once. The chain carries TRBV18 and TRBJ1-5; D not resolved. Between the trimmed V and J ends, which lost 6 bases and 0 bases, there was a span of 6 bases. Germline values: CDR1 KGHSH, CDR2 LQKENI. The CDR3 runs to 13 residues. This chain's CDR3 is CASSPGSNQPQHF. DNA for the CDR3: TGTGCCAGCTCCCCCGGTAGCAATCAGCCCCAGCATTTT.

This clone was seen a single time. This rearrangement joins TRBV10-3 to TRBJ2-2; 7 bases map to TRBD2. The V segment lost 3 bases and the J segment 1 base; nucleotides outside the gene matches: 5. This CDR3 is built from 16 residues. The germline gives CDR1 ENHRY, CDR2 SYGVKD. CDR3 bases: TGTGCCATCAGTGAAACCGGGGGGATGAACACCGGGGAGCTGTTTTTT. It translates to CAISETGGMNTGELFF.

V and J are TRBV10-1 and TRBJ1-1; 7 bases match TRBD1. V was pared by 4 bases and J by 0 bases, with 5 bases of the junction left unmatched. The CDR3 is made up of 15 amino acids. Germline assignment: CDR1 WNHNN and CDR2 SYGVQD (reference sequence). The CDR3 loop reads CASSGDRAVNTEAFF. CDR3 nucleotide sequence: TGCGCCAGCAGTGGCGACAGGGCGGTGAACACTGAAGCTTTCTTT.

This sequence joins TRBV19 and TRBJ1-2, with TRBD1 matching over 12 bases. The CDR3 is 17 amino acids. Per the germline V gene, CDR1 is LNHDA and CDR2 is SQIVND (reference sequence). With 0 bases clipped from V and 4 bases from J, the junction kept 6 bases outside the gene matches. The CDR3 loop is CASSIEGTGGVGYGYTF. In DNA form, the CDR3 reads TGTGCCAGTAGTATAGAAGGGACAGGGGGCGTGGGCTATGGCTACACCTTC.

This clone was picked up a small number of times. This sequence joins TRBV5-1 and TRBJ1-1; D might be TRBD1 (6 bases). The CDR3 has 13 amino acids. Germline V gene data show CDR1 as SGHRS and CDR2 as YFSETQ. V was clipped by 4 bases and J by 7 bases, with 14 bases between them. CDR3 nucleotide sequence: TGCGCCAGCAGCCTCTGGACAGCGGATGAAGCTTTCTTT. It encodes CASSLWTADEAFF.

The chain links TRBV27 to TRBJ1-1, with 11 bases lining up with TRBD1. J was trimmed by 9 bases and V by 9 bases; bases with no gene match: 9. The CDR3 consists of 13 residues. Per germline, CDR1 MNHEY and CDR2 SMNVEV (reference sequence). The CDR3 spells CASSADRGRKAFF. CDR3 nucleotide sequence: TGTGCCAGTTCCGCGGACAGGGGGCGAAAAGCTTTCTTT.